One T cell receptor beta chain is described in this entry. This sample stems from a study of cytomegalovirus exposure and HLA in healthy donors. V lost 4 bases and J 1 base, leaving 8 bases between the germline ends. CDR1 and CDR2 (germline): SGHVS, FQNEAQ. CDR3 size: 14 residues. The PCR ran on 60 Vbeta and 13 Jbeta primers. Clones were read by immunoSEQ multiplex PCR, and TCRdb kept only the in-frame ones, dropping some. The data show about 110,000 clones, 82% seen once. This chain joins TRBV7-8 and TRBJ1-5; possibly TRBD1 for D (6 bases). The sequenced sample consisted of PBMCs. The sequence came from a young man in good health and CMV-seropositive. CDR3 protein: CASSWGPSNQPQHF. CDR3 bases: TGTGCCAGCAGCTGGGGGCCCAGCAATCAGCCCCAGCATTTT.